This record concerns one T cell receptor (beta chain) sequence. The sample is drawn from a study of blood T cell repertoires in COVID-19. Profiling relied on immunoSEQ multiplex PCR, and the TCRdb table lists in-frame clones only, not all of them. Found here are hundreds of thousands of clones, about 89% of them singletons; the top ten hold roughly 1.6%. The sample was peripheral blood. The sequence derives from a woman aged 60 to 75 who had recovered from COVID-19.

Here the CDR3 reads CASSLRRDEQFF. The CDR3 region has the DNA TGTGCCAGCTCCCTTCGCCGGGATGAGCAGTTCTTC. The chain combines TRBV27 with TRBJ2-1; no definite D call. Trimming shortened V by 8 bases and J by 8 bases, and 13 bases separated the two germline ends. Germline V gene sequence: CDR1 MNHEY, CDR2 SMNVEV (reference sequence). CDR3 length: 12 residues.